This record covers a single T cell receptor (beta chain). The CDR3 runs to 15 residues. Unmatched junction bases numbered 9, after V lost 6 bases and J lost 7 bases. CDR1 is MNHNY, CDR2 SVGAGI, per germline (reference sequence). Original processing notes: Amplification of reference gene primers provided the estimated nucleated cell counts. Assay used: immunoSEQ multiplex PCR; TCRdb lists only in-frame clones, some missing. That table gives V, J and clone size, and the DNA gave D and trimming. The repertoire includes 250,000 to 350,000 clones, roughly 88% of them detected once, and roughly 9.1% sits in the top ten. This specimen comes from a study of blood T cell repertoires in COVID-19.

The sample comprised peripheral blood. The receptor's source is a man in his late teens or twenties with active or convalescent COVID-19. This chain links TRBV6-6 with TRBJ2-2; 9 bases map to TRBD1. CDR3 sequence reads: CASSLGQGSGGELFF. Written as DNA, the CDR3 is TGTGCCAGCAGCCTGGGACAGGGTTCCGGCGGGGAGCTGTTTTTT.